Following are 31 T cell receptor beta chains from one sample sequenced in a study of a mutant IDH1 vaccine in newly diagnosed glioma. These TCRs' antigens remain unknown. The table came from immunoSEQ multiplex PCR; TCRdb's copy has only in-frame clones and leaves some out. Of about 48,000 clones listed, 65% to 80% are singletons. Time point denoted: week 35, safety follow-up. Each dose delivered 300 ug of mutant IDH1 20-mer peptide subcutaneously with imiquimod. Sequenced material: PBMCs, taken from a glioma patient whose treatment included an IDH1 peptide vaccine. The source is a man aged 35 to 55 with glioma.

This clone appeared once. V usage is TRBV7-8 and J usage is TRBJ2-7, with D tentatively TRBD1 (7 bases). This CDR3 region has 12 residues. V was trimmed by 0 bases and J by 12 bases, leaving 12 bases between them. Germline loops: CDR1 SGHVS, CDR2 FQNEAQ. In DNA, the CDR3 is TGTGCCAGCAGCTTAGCGCAGGGGGGCTTGTACTTC. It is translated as CASSLAQGGLYF.

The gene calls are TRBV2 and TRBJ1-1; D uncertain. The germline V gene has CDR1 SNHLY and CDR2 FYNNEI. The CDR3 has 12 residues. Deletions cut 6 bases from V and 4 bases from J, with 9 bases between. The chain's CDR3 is CASSARPTEAFF. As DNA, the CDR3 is TGTGCCAGCAGCGCCCGGCCCACTGAAGCTTTCTTT.

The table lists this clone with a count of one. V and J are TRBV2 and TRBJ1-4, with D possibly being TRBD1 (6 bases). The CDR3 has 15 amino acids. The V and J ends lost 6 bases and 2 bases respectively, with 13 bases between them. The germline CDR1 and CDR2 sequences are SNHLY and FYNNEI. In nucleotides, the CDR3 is TGTGCCAGCAGGACCGAGGGGGTCACTAATGAAAAACTGTTTTTT. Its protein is CASRTEGVTNEKLFF.

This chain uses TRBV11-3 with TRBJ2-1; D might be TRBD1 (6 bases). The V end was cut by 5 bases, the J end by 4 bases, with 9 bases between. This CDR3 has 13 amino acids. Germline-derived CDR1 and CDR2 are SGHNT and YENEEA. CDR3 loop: CASSEQGYNEQFF. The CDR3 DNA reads TGTGCCAGCAGCGAACAGGGATACAATGAGCAGTTCTTC.

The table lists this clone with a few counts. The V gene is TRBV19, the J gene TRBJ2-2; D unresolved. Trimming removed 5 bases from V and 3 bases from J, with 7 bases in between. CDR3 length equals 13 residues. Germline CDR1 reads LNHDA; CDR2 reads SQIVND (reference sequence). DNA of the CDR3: TGTGCCAGTAGTCCTAGTTACACCGGGGAGCTGTTTTTT. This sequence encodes CASSPSYTGELFF.

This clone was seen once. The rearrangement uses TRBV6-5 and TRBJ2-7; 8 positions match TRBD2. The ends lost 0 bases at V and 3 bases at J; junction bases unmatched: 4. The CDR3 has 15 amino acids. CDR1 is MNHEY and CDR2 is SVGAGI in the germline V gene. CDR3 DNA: TGTGCCAGCAGTTACTCGATAGCGGGGAGCTACGAGCAGTACTTC. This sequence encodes CASSYSIAGSYEQYF.

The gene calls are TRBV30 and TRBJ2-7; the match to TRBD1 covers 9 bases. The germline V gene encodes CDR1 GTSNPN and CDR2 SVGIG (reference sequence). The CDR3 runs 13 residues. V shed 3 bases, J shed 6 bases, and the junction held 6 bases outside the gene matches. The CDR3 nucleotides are TGTGCCTGGAGCCCGGGACAGGGAATCGAGCAGTACTTC. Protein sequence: CAWSPGQGIEQYF.

CDR3 sequence: CASSHPRSYEQYF. The CDR3 DNA reads TGTGCCAGCAGCCACCCGCGCTCCTACGAGCAGTACTTC. The J gene is TRBJ2-7, the V gene TRBV2; D ambiguous. This CDR3 contains 13 residues. Germline lookup yields CDR1 SNHLY and CDR2 FYNNEI. The V and J ends lost 6 bases and 0 bases respectively, with 9 bases between them.

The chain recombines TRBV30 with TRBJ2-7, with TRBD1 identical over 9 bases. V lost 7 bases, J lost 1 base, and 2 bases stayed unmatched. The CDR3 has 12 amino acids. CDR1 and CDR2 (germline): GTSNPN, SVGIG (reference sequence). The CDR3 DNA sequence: TGTGCCTTGGACAGGGGATCCTACGAGCAGTACTTC. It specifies CALDRGSYEQYF.

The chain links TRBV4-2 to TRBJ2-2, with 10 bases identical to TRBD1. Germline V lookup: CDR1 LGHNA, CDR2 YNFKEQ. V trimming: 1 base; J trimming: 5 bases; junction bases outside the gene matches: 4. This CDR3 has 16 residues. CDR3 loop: CASSQVSGQGTGELFF. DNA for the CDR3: TGTGCCAGCAGCCAAGTCTCGGGACAGGGGACCGGGGAGCTGTTTTTT.

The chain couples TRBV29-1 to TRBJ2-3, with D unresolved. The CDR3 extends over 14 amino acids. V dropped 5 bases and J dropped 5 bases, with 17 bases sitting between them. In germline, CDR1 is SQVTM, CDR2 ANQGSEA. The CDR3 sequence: CSVRTTPKVDTQYF. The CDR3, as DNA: TGCAGCGTTAGGACGACCCCAAAAGTAGATACGCAGTATTTT.

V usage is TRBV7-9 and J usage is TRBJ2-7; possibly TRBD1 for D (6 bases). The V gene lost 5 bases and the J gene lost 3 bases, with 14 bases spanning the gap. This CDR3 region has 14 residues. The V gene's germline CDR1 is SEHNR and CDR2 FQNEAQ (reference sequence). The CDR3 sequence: CASSHDQDSYEQYF. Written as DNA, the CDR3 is TGTGCCAGCAGCCACGATCAGGACAGCTACGAGCAGTACTTC.

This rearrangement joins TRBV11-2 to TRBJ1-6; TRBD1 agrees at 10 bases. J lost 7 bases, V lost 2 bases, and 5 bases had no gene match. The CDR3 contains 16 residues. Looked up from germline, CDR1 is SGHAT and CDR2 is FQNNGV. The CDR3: CASSLRGTGANSPLHF. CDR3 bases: TGTGCCAGCAGCTTACGGGGGACAGGGGCGAATTCACCCCTCCACTTT.

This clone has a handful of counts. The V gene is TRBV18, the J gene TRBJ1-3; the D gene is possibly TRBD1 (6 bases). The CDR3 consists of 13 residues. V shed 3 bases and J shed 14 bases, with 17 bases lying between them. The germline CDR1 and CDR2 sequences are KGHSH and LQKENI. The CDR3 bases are TGTGCCAGCTCACCGGGGGCCGGGACTCTATTATATTTT. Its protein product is CASSPGAGTLLYF.

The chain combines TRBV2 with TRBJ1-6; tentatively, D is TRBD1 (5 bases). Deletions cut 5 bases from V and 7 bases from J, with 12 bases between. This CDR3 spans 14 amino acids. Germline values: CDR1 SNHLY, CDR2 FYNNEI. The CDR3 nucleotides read TGTGCCAGCAGTTCAGGGTCTGGGAATTCACCCCTCCACTTT. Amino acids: CASSSGSGNSPLHF.

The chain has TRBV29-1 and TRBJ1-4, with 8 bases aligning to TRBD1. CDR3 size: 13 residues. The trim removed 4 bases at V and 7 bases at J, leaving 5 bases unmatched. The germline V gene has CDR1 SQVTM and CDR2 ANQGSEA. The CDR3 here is CSVARGHGEKLFF. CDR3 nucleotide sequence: TGCAGCGTTGCCAGGGGGCACGGTGAAAAACTGTTTTTT. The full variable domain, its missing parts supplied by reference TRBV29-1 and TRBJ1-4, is SAVISQKPSRDICQRGTSLTIQCQVDSQVTMMFWYRQQPGQSLTLIATANQGSEATYESGFVIDKFPISRPNLTFSTLTVSNMSPEDSSIYLCSVARGHGEKLFFGSGTQLSVL.

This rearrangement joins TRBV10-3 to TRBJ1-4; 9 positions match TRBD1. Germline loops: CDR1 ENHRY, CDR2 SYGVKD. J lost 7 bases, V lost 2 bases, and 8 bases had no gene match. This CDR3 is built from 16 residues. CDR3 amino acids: CAISELSGQGSEKLFF. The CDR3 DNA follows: TGTGCCATCAGTGAGCTATCGGGACAGGGCAGTGAAAAACTGTTTTTT.

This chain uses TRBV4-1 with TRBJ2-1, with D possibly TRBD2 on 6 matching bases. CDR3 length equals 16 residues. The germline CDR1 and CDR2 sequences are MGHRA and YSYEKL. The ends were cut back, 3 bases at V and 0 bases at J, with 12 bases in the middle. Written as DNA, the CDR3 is TGCGCCAGCAGCCAGGACACGGGGGACTCCTACAATGAGCAGTTCTTC. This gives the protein CASSQDTGDSYNEQFF.

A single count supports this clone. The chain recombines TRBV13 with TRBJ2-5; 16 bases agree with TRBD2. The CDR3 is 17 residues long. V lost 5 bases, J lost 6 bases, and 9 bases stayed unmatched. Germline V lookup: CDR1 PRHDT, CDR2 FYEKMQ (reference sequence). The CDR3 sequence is CASSTRGLAGGWKTQYF. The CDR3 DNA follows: TGTGCCAGCAGCACTCGGGGACTAGCGGGGGGGTGGAAGACCCAGTACTTC.

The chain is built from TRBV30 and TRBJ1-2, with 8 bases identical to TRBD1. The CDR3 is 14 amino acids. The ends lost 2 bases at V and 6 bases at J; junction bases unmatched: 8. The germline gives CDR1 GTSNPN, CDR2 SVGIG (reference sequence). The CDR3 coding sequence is TGTGCCTGGAGTCGAGACAGGGGAGGCAATGGCTACACCTTC. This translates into CAWSRDRGGNGYTF.

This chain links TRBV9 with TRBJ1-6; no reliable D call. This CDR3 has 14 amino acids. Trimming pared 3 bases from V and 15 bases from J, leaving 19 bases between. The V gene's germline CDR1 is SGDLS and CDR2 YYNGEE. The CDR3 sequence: CASSERPTPSDLHF. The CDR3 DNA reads TGTGCCAGCAGCGAGCGACCTACACCAAGCGACCTCCACTTT.

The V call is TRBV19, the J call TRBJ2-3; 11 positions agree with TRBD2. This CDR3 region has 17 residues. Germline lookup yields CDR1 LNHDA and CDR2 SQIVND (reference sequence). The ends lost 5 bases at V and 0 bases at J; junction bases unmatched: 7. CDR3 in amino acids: CASSPASGGTSTDTQYF. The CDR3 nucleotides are TGTGCCAGTAGTCCGGCTAGCGGGGGGACTAGCACAGATACGCAGTATTTT. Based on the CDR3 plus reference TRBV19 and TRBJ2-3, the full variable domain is DGGITQSPKYLFRKEGQNVTLSCEQNLNHDAMYWYRQDPGQGLRLIYYSQIVNDFQKGDIAEGYSVSREKKESFPLTVTSAQKNPTAFYLCASSPASGGTSTDTQYFGPGTRLTVL.

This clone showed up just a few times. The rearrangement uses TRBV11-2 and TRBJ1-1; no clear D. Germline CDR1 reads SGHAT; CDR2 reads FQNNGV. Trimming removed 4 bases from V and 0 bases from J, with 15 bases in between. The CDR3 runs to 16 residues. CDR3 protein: CASSSGGPVMNTEAFF. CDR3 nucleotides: TGTGCCAGCAGCTCAGGCGGCCCAGTCATGAACACTGAAGCTTTCTTT. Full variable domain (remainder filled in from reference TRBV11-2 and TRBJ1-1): EAGVAQSPRYKIIEKRQSVAFWCNPISGHATLYWYQQILGQGPKLLIQFQNNGVVDDSQLPKDRFSAERLKGVDSTLKIQPAKLEDSAVYLCASSSGGPVMNTEAFFGQGTRLTVV.

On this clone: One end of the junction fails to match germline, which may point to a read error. The chain's CDR3 is CASSKTSGGTDMQYF. The CDR3 DNA is TGCGCCAGCAGCAAGACTAGCGGGGGAACAGATATGCAGTATTTT. The chain joins TRBV4-1 to TRBJ2-3; 12 bases map to TRBD2. CDR1 and CDR2 from the germline V gene are MGHRA and YSYEKL. This CDR3 region has 15 residues.

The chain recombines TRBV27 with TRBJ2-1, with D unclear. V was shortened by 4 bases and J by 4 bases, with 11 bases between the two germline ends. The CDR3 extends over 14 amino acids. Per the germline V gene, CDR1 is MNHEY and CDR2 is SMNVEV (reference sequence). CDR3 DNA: TGTGCCAGCAGTTCCGCCCGGATGTACAATGAGCAGTTCTTC. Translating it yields CASSSARMYNEQFF.

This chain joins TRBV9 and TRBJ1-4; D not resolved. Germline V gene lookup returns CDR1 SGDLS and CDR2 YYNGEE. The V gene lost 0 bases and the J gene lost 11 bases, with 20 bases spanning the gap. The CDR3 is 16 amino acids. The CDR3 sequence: CASSVDSVTIRDKLFF. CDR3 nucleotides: TGTGCCAGCAGCGTAGATTCTGTCACAATTCGGGATAAACTGTTTTTT.

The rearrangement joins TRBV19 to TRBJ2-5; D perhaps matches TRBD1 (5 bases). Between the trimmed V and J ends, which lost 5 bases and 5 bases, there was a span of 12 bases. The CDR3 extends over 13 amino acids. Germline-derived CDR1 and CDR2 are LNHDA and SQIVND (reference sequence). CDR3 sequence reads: CASSSGAVETQYF. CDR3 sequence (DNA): TGTGCCAGTAGTTCTGGGGCGGTTGAGACCCAGTACTTC.

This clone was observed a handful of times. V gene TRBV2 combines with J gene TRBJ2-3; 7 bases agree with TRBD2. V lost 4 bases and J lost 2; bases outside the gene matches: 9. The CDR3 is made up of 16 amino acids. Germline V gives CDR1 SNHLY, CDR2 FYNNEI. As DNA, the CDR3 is TGTGCCAGCAGTGGTTTTCTCGGGGGGACCACAGATACGCAGTATTTT. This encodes CASSGFLGGTTDTQYF. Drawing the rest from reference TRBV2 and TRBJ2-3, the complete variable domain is EPEVTQTPSHQVTQMGQEVILRCVPISNHLYFYWYRQILGQKVEFLVSFYNNEISEKSEIFDDQFSVERPDGSNFTLKIRSTKLEDSAMYFCASSGFLGGTTDTQYFGPGTRLTVL.

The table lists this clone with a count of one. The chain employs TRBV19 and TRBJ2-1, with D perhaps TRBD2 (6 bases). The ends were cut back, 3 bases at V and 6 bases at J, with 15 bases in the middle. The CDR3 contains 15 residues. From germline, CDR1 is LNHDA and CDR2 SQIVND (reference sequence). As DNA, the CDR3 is TGTGCCAGTAGTATTTTTGGCGGGGCGGCCAATGAGCAGTTCTTC. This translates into CASSIFGGAANEQFF.

The CDR3 nucleotides read TGTGCCAGTAGTATGAAGGAAGGTCCGATATACTACGAGCAGTACTTC. This codes for CASSMKEGPIYYEQYF. The chain uses TRBV19 and TRBJ2-7, with unresolved D. The CDR3 covers 16 residues. V was clipped by 3 bases and J by 3 bases, with 18 bases between them. Germline-derived CDR1 and CDR2 are LNHDA and SQIVND (reference sequence).

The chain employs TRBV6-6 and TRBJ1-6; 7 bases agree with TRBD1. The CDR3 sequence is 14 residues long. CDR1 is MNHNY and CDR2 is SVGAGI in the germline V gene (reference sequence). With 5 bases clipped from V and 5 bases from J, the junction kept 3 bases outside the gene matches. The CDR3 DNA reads TGTGCCAGCAGTACAGGGGTGGATAATTCACCCCTCCACTTT. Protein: CASSTGVDNSPLHF.